Sequencing of this T cell receptor beta chain was carried out in a study of blood T cell repertoires in COVID-19. Background on the study: Material from acute and convalescent COVID-19 was sourced from the United States, Italy and Spain. Sample material is recorded as cDNA or gDNA derived from T cells, B-cell-depleted T cells, or PBMCs.

CDR3 length equals 14 residues. Trimming at V came to 4 bases and at J to 5 bases, leaving 6 bases not matched to a gene. CDR1 is SGHRS, CDR2 YFSETQ, per germline. How the authors handled the data: The authors estimated nucleated cell counts from reference gene primer amplification. Measured with immunoSEQ multiplex PCR; TCRdb has only the in-frame clones, and not every one. D and trimming come from the DNA, and the V and J calls and clone size come from that table. The data show 100,000 to 150,000 clones, with about 80% seen just once and 20% to 25% held by the top ten. This clone occurred once. Source material: peripheral blood. The genes are TRBV5-1 and TRBJ2-5; 9 positions match TRBD2. The sequence derives from a human donor in a cohort sampled during active COVID-19. The CDR3 loop reads CASSPYSGGETQYF. Here the CDR3 DNA reads TGCGCCAGCAGCCCTTATAGCGGGGGTGAGACCCAGTACTTC.